Reported below is one T cell receptor (beta chain). The antigen remains undetermined. This specimen belongs to a study of beta chain features in type 1 diabetes. The study, taken as a whole, reports: Moderate but significant shortening of TCRB CDR3s was recorded in all four CD4+ subsets from Type 1 diabetes patients.

Isolated RNA was reverse transcribed in full, so expressed TCRB transcripts were sequenced. About 3.6 million reads was the average for naive, central memory and regulatory T cell samples. The data were produced by immunoSEQ multiplex PCR, yet TCRdb's version contains in-frame clones alone and is incomplete. The table records about 150,000 clones, more than 9.5% of them present only once. It was via CD45RO/CCR7/CD25/CD127/CD95/CD27 that CD4+ naive, central memory, regulatory and stem cell-like memory cells were sorted. The purity of all sorted populations exceeded 95%. The ends were cut back, 1 base at V and 10 bases at J, with 13 bases in the middle. Per germline, CDR1 MNHEY and CDR2 SMNVEV (reference sequence). The CDR3 covers 14 residues.

The clonotype originates from a man younger than 35 in good health. This rearrangement joins TRBV27 to TRBJ1-4, with TRBD1 as a possible D gene (5 bases). Sample: central memory CD4+ T cells from blood. This CDR3 is CASSLLSSGGKLFF. In nucleotides, the CDR3 is TGTGCCAGCAGTTTATTATCCTCCGGGGGAAAACTGTTTTTT.